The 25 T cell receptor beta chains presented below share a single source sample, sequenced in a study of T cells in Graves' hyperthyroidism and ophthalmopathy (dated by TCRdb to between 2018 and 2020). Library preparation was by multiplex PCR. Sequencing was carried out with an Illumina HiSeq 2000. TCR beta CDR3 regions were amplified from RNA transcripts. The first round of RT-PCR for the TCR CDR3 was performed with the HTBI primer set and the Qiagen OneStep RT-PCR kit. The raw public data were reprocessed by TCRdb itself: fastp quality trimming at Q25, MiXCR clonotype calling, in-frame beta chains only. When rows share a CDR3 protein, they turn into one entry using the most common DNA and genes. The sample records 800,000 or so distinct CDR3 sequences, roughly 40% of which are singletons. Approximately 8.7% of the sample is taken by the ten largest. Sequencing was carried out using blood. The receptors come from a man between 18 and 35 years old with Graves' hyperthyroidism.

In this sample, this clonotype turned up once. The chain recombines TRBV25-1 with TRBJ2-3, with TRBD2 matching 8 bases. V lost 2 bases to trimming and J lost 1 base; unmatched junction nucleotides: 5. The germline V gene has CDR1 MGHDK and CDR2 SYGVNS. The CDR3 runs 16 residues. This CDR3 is CASSEELAGGTDTQYF. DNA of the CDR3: TGTGCCAGCAGTGAAGAGCTAGCGGGCGGCACAGATACGCAGTATTTT.

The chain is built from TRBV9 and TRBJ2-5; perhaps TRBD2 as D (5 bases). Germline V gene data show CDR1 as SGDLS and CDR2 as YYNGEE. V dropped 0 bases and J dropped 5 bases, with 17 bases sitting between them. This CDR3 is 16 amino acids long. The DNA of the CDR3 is TGTGCCAGCAGCGTAGAGGGCCTAGCTGTATTCGAGACCCAGTACTTC. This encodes CASSVEGLAVFETQYF.

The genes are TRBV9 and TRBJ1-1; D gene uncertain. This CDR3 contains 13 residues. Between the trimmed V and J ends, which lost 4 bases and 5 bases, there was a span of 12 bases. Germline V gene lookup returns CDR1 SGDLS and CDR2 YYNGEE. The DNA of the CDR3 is TGTGCCAGCAGCACCACTGCGGGGACTGAAGCTTTCTTT. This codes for CASSTTAGTEAFF. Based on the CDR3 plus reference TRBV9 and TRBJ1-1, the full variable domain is DSGVTQTPKHLITATGQRVTLRCSPRSGDLSVYWYQQSLDQGLQFLIQYYNGEERAKGNILERFSAQQFPDLHSELNLSSLELGDSALYFCASSTTAGTEAFFGQGTRLTVV.

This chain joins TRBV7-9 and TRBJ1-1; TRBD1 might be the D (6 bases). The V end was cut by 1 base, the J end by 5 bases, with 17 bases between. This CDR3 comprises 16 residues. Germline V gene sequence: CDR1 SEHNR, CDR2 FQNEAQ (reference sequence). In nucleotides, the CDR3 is TGTGCCAGCAGCTTAGGGGGACGAGGGGGGGTAACTGAAGCTTTCTTT. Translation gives CASSLGGRGGVTEAFF.

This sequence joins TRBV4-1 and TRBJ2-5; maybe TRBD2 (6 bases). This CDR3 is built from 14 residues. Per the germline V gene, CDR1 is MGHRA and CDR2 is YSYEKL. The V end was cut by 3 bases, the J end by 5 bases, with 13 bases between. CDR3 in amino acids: CASSHPWGRETQYF. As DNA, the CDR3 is TGCGCCAGCAGCCACCCCTGGGGGAGGGAGACCCAGTACTTC.

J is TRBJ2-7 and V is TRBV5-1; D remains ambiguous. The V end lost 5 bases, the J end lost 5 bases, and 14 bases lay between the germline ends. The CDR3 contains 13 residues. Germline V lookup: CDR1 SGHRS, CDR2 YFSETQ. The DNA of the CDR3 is TGCGCCAGCAGTGCTGGGCTACTCAACGAGCAGTACTTC. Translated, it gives CASSAGLLNEQYF.

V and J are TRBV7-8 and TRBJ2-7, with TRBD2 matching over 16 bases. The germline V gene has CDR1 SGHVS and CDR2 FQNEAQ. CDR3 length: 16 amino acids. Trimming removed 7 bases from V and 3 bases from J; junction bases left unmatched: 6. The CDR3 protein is CASTGTSGRAHYEQYF. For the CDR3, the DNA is TGTGCCAGCACAGGGACTAGCGGGAGGGCCCACTACGAGCAGTACTTC.

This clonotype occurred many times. CDR3 DNA: TGTGCCAGCAGCTCTGCGAGCAGCATTTCACCCCTCCACTTT. It encodes CASSSASSISPLHF. V gene TRBV5-6 combines with J gene TRBJ1-6; the D is unclear. The germline gives CDR1 SGHDT, CDR2 YYEEEE. This CDR3 region has 14 residues. Deletions cut 3 bases from V and 9 bases from J, with 13 bases between.

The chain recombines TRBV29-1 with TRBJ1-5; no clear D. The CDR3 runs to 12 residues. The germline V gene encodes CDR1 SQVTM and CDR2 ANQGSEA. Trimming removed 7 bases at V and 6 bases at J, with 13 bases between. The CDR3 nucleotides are TGCAGCGGGGAACGTTCGGGTCAGCCCCAGCATTTT. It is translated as CSGERSGQPQHF.

The CDR3 nucleotides read TGTGCCAGCAGCTTACCGTACGGAGCTTTCTTT. Protein product: CASSLPYGAFF. The rearrangement uses TRBV7-9 and TRBJ1-1; no definite D call. Germline V gives CDR1 SEHNR, CDR2 FQNEAQ (reference sequence). Deletions cut 2 bases from V and 10 bases from J, with 8 bases between. CDR3 length equals 11 residues.

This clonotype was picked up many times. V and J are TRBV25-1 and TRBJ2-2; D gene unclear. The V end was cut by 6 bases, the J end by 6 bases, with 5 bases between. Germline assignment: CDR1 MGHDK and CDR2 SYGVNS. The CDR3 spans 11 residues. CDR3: CASRGSGELFF. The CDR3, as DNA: TGTGCCAGCAGAGGTTCCGGGGAGCTGTTTTTT.

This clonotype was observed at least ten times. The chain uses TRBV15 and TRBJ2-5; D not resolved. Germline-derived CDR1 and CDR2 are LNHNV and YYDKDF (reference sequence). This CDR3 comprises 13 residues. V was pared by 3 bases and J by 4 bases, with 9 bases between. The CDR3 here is CATSRLRGETQYF. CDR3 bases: TGTGCCACCAGCAGGCTCAGAGGAGAGACCCAGTACTTC. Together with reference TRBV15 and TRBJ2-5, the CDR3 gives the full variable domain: DAMVIQNPRYQVTQFGKPVTLSCSQTLNHNVMYWYQQKSSQAPKLLFHYYDKDFNNEADTPDNFQSRRPNTSFCFLDIRSPGLGDTAMYLCATSRLRGETQYFGPGTRLLVL.

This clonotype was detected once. The CDR3 region is CASSGGAGEDTIYF. The DNA for the CDR3 is TGTGCCAGCAGTGGGGGGGCCGGGGAGGACACCATATATTTT. The J gene is TRBJ1-3, the V gene TRBV2; a weak D match, TRBD1 (6 bases). The CDR3 runs to 14 residues. Germline assignment: CDR1 SNHLY and CDR2 FYNNEI. Trimming took 4 bases from V and 8 from J, leaving 15 bases between them.

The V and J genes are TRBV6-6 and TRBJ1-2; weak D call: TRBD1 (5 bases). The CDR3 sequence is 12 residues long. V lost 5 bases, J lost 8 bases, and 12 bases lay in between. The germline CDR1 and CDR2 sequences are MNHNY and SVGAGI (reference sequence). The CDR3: CASSDGEGGYTF. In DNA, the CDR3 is TGTGCCAGCAGTGATGGGGAGGGGGGCTACACCTTC.

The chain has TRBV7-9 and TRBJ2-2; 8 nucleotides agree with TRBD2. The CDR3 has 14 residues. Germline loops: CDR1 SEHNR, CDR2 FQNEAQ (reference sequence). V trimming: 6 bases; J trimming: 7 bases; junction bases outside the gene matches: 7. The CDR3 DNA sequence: TGTGCCAGCAGTCACACCAGCGGGAGCGGGGAGCTGTTTTTT. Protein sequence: CASSHTSGSGELFF.

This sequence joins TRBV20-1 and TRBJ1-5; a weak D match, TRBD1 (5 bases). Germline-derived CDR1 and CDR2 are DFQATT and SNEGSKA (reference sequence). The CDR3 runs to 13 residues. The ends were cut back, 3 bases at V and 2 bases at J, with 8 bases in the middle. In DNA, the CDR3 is TGCAGTGCTAGCGCCAGGGGCAATCAGCCCCAGCATTTT. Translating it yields CSASARGNQPQHF.

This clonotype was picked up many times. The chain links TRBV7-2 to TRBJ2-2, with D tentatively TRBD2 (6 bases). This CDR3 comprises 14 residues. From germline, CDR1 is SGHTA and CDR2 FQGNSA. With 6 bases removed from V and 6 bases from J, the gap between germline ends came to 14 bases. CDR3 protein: CASRADSGPGELFF. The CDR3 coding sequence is TGTGCCAGCAGAGCCGACAGCGGGCCCGGGGAGCTGTTTTTT.

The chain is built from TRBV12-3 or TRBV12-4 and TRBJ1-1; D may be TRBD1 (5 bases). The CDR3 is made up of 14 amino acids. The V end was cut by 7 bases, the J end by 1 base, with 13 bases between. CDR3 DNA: TGTGCCAGCACTCCGGGGGACGAGAACACTGAAGCTTTCTTT. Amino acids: CASTPGDENTEAFF.

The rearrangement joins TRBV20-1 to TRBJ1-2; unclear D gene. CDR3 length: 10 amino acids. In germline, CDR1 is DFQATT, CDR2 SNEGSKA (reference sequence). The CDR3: CSLGFDGYTF. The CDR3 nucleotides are TGCAGCTTGGGATTTGATGGCTACACCTTC.

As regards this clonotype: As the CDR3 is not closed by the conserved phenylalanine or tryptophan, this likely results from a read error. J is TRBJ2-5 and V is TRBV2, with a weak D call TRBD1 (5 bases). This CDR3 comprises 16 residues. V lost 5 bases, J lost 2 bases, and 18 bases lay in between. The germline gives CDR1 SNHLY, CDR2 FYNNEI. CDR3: CASSPMTALSQETQYL. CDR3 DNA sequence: TGTGCCAGCAGTCCTATGACAGCCCTCTCACAAGAGACCCAGTACCTC.

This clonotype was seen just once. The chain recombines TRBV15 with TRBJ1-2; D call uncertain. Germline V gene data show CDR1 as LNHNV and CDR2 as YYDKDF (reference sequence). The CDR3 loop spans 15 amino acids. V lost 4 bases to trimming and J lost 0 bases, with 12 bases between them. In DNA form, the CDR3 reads TGTGCCACCAGCAAACGAGATGGAGCTAACTATGGCTACACCTTC. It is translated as CATSKRDGANYGYTF.

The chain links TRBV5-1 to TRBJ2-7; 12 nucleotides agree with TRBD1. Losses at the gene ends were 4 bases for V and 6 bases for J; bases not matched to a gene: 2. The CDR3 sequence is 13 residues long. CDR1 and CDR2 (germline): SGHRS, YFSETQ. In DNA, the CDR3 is TGCGCCAGCAGCCGGGACAGGGGGCCCGAGCAGTACTTC. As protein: CASSRDRGPEQYF.

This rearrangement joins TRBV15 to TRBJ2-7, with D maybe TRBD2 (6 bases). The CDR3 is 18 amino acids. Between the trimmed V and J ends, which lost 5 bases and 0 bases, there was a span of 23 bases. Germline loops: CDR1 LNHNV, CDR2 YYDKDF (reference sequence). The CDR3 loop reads CATSSLMDRDSGSYEQYF. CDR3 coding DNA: TGTGCCACCAGCTCCTTGATGGACCGGGACTCCGGCTCCTACGAGCAGTACTTC.

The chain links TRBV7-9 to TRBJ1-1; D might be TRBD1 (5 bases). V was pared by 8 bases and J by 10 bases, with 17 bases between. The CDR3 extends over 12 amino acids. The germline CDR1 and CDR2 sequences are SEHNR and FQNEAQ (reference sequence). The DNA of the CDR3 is TGTGCCAGCGGGGACCCTCCTAGGGGAGCTTTCTTT. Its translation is CASGDPPRGAFF.

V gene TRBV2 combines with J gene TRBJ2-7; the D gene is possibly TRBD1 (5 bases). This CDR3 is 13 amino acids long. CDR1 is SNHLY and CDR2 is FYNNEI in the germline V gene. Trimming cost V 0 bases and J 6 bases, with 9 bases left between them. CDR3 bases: TGTGCCAGCAGTGAAGCAGGGGTGACCGAGCAGTACTTC. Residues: CASSEAGVTEQYF.